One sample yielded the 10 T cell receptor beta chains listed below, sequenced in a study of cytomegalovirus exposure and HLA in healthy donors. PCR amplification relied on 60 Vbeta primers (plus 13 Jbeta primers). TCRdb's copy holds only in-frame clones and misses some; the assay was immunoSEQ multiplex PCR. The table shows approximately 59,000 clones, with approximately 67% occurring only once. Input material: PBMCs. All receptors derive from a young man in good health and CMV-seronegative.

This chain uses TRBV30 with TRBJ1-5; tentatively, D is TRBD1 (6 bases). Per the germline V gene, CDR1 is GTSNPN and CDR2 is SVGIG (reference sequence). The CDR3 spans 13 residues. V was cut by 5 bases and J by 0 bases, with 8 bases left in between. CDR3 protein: CAWQQGSNQPQHF. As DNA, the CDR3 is TGTGCCTGGCAACAGGGTAGCAATCAGCCCCAGCATTTT.

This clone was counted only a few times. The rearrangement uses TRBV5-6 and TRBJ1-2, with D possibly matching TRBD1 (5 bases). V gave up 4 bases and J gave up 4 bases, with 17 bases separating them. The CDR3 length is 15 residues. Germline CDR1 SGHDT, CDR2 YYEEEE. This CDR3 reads CASSRGRGNSYGYTF. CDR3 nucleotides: TGTGCCAGCAGCCGTGGTCGGGGGAACAGCTATGGCTACACCTTC.

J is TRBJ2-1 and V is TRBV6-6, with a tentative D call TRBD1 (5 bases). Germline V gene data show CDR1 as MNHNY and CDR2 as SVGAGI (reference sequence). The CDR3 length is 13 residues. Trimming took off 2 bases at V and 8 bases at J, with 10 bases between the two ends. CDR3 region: CASSYPRVDEQFF. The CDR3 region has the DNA TGTGCCAGCAGTTACCCCAGGGTAGATGAGCAGTTCTTC.

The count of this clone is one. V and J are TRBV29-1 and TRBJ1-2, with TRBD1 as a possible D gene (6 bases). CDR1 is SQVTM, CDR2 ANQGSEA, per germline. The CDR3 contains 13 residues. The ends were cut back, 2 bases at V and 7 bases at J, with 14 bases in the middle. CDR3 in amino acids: CSVEMGRGVGYTF. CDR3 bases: TGCAGCGTTGAAATGGGCAGGGGTGTTGGCTACACCTTC.

CDR3 nucleotide sequence: TGTGCCAGCAGCTTAGAGCTCTCCGAGACCCAGTACTTC. Amino acid sequence: CASSLELSETQYF. The chain employs TRBV7-8 and TRBJ2-5, with D hard to call. V gave up 1 base and J gave up 5 bases, with 8 bases separating them. The germline gives CDR1 SGHVS, CDR2 FQNEAQ. The CDR3 spans 13 residues.

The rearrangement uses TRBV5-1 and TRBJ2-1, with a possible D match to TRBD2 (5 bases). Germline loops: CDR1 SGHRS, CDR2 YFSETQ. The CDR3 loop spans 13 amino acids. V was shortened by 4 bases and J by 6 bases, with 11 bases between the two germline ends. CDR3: CASSPREFNEQFF. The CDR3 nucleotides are TGCGCCAGCAGCCCCCGGGAATTCAATGAGCAGTTCTTC.

CDR3 coding DNA: TGTGCCAGCAGCCGTACAGGGGGCGAGCAGTACTTC. Translation: CASSRTGGEQYF. V and J are TRBV6-5 and TRBJ2-7; TRBD1 aligns across 8 bases. The germline V gene has CDR1 MNHEY and CDR2 SVGAGI. This CDR3 contains 12 residues. With V trimmed by 6 bases and J by 6 bases, 4 bases remained unmatched.

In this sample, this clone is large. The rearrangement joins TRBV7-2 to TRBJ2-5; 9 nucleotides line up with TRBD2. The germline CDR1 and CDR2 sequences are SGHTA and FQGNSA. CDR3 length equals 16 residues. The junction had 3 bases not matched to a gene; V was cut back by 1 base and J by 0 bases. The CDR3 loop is CASSLEASGDQETQYF. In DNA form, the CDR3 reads TGTGCCAGCAGCTTAGAGGCTAGCGGGGACCAAGAGACCCAGTACTTC.

CDR3 sequence: CASSLSGTGNYGYTF. For the CDR3, the DNA is TGTGCCAGCAGCTTATCCGGGACAGGGAACTATGGCTACACCTTC. The chain joins TRBV7-9 to TRBJ1-2; 9 bases align to TRBD1. Germline V gives CDR1 SEHNR, CDR2 FQNEAQ (reference sequence). V gave up 2 bases and J gave up 2 bases; unmatched junction bases: 3. The CDR3 runs to 15 residues.

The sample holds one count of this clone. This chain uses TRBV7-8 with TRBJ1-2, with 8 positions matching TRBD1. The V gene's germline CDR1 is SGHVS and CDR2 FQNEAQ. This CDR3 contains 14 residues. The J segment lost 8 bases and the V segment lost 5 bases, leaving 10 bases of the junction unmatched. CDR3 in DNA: TGTGCCAGCAGCGGGAGGACAGGGACTTTCGGCTACACCTTC. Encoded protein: CASSGRTGTFGYTF.